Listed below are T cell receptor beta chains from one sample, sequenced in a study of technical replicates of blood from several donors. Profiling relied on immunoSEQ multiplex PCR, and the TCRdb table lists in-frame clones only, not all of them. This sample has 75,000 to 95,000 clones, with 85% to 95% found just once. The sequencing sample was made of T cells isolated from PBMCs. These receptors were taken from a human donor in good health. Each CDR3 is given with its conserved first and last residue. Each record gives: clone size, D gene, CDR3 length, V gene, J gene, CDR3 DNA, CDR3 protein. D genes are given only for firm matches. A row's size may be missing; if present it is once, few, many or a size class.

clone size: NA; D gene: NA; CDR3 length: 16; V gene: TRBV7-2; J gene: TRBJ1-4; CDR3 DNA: TGTGCCAGCAGCTTAGTGAGGTTCGGGTGGCGTGAAAAACTGTTTTTT; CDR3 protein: CASSLVRFGWREKLFF
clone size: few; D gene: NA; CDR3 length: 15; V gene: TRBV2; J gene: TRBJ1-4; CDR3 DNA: TGTGCCAGCAGTGAAAGGGGTCAGCCTAATGAAAAACTGTTTTTT; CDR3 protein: CASSERGQPNEKLFF
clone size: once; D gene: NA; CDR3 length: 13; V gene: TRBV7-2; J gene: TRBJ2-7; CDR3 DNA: TGTGCCAGCAGCTTAGAGGCTAGTAGGGAGCAGTACTTC; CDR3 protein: CASSLEASREQYF
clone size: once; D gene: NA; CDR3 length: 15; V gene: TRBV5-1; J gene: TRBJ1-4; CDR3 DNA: TGCGCCAGCAGGCCGGCGGGCTCGGTGCGGGAAAAACTGTTTTTT; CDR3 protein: CASRPAGSVREKLFF
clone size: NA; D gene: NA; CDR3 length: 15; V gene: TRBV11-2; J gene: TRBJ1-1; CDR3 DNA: TGTGCCAGCAGCTTAGTTGTGGGCAGGGGCACTGAAGCTTTCTTT; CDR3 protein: CASSLVVGRGTEAFF
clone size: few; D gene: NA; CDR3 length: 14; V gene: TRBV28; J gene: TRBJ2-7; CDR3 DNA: TGTGCCAGCAGTTTCTTAGTGTCCTCCTACGAGCAGTACTTC; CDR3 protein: CASSFLVSSYEQYF
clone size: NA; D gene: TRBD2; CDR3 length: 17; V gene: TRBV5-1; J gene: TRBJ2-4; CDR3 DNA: TGCGCCAGCAGCCCCCTTTCTAGCGGGGGGACCCAAAACATTCAGTACTTC; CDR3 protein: CASSPLSSGGTQNIQYF
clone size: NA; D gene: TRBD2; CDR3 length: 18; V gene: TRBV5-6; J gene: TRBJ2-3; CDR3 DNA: TGTGCCAGCAGCCCCGGAACTAGCGGGAGCTGGGTCACAGATGCGCAGTATTTT; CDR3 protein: CASSPGTSGSWVTDAQYF
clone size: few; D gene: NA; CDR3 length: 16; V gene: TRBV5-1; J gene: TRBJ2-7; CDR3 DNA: TGCGCCAGCAGCTTGGGCGCGCACCGTTACTCCTACGAGCAGTACTTC; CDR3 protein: CASSLGAHRYSYEQYF
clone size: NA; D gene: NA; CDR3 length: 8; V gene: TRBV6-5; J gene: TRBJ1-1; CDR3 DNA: TGTGCGGCGGGGGAAGCTTTCTTT; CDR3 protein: CAAGEAFF
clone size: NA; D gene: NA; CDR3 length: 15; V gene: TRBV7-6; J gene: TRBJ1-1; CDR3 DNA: TGTGCCAGCAGCTTAGAAGGTAGCATGAACACTGAAGCTTTCTTT; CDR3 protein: CASSLEGSMNTEAFF
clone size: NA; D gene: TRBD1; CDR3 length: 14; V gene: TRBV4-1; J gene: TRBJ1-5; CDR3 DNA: TGCGCCAGCAGCACCCGACAGGGGACGCAGCCCCAGCATTTT; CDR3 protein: CASSTRQGTQPQHF
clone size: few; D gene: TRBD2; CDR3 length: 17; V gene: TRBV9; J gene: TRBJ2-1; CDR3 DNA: TGTGCCAGCAGCTTCGCGGGAGAGCTTTTATTGTACAATGAGCAGTTCTTC; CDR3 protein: CASSFAGELLLYNEQFF
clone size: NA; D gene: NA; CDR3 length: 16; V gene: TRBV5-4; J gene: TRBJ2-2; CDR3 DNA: TGTGCCAGCAGCGGCGCAGGGGCGGGAGACACCGGGGAGCTGTTTTTT; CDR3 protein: CASSGAGAGDTGELFF
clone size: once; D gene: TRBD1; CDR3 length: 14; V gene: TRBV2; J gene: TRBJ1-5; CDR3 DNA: TGTGCCAGCACATGGACAGGGGGCTCACAGCCCCAGCATTTT; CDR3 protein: CASTWTGGSQPQHF
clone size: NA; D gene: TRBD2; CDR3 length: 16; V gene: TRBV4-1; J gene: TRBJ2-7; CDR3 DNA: TGCGCCAGCAGCCAGTCCAGCGGGATGAGCTCCTACGAGCAGTACTTC; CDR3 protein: CASSQSSGMSSYEQYF
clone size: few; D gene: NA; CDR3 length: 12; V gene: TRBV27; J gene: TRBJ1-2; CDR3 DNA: TGTGCCAGCAGCCCAAGTCAAGGGGTCTACACCTTC; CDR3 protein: CASSPSQGVYTF
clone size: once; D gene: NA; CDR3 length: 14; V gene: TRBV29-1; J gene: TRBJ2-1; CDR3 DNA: TGCAGCGTTGATCTCCGGAGCTCCTACAATGAGCAGTTCTTC; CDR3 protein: CSVDLRSSYNEQFF
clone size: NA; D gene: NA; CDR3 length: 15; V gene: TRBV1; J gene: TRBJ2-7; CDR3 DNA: TGCACCAGCAGCCAAGGTGGGCTTAGCGCCTACGAGCAGTACTTC; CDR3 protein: CTSSQGGLSAYEQYF
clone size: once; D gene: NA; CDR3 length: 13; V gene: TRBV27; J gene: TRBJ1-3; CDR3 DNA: TGTGCCAGTCGTCCTCCCTCTGGAAACACCATATATTTT; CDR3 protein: CASRPPSGNTIYF
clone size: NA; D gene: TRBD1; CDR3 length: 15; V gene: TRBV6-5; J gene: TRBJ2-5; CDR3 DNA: TGTGCCGGCCAGGACAGGGGCAACCGTAGAGAGACCCAGTACTTC; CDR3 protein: CAGQDRGNRRETQYF
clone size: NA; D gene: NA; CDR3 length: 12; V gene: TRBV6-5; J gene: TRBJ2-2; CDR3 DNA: TGTGCCAGCAGTTTATTAACCGGGGAGCTGTTTTTT; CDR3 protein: CASSLLTGELFF
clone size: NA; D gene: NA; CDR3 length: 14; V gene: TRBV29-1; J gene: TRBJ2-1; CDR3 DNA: TGCAGCGTTGAACACCAGGGCCCCTACAATGAGCAGTTCTTC; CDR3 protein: CSVEHQGPYNEQFF
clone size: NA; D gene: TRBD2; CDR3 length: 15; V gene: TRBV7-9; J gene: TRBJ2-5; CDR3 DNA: TGTGCCAGCAGATCGGGTAGCGGGGCTCAAGAGACCCAGTACTTC; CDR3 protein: CASRSGSGAQETQYF
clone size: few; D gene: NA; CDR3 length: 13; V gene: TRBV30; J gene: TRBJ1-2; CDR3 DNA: TGTGCCTGGATTTCACTAGGGGGTGGGGGCTACACCTTC; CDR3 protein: CAWISLGGGGYTF
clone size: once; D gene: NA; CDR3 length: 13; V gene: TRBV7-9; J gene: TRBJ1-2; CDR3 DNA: TGTGCCAGCAGCTTGACAGGTTCCTATGGCTACACCTTC; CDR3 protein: CASSLTGSYGYTF
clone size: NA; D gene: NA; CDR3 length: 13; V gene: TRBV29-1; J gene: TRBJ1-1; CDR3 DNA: TGCAGCGTTGTAGGGGGGGGAAGTACTGAAGCTTTCTTT; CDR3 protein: CSVVGGGSTEAFF
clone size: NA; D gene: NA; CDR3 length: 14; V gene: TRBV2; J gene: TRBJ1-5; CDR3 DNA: TGTGCCAGCAGTGAGAGGGTCTTAAACCAGCCCCAGCATTTT; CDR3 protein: CASSERVLNQPQHF
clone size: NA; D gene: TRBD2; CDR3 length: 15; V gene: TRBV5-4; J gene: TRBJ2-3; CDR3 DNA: TGTGCCAGCAGCTTTAGTCTAGCGGGAGCAGATACGCAGTATTTT; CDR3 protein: CASSFSLAGADTQYF
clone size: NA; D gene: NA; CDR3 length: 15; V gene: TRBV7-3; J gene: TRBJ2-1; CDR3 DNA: TGTGCCAGCAGCTTAAACGCAGGCCTCTACAATGAGCAGTTCTTC; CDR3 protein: CASSLNAGLYNEQFF
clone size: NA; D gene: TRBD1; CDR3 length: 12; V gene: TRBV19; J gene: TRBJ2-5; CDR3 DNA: TGTGCCAGTAGCAGGGGGCAAGAGACCCAGTACTTC; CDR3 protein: CASSRGQETQYF
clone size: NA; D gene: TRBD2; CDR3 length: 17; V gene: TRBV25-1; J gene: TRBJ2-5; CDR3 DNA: TGTGCCAGCAGTGAACTGGGTTTAGCGGGAAGACAAGAGACCCAGTACTTC; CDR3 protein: CASSELGLAGRQETQYF
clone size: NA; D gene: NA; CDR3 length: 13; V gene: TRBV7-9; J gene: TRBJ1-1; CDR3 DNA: TGTGCCAGCAGCTTAGTAGTTAACACTGAAGCTTTCTTT; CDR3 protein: CASSLVVNTEAFF
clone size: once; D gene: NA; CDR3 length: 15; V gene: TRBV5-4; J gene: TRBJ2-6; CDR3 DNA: TGTGCCAGCACTGCCCTATTATCTGGGGCCAACGTCCTGACTTTC; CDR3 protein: CASTALLSGANVLTF
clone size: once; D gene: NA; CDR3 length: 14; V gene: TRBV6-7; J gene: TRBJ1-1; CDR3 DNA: TGTGCCAGCAGTTACTCGACAGGGAACACTGAAGCTTTCTTT; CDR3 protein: CASSYSTGNTEAFF
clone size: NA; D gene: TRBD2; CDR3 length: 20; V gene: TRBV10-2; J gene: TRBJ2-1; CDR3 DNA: TGCGCCAGCGGAAGTCAACAATATAGCGGGAGGGTAAGCTCCTACAATGAGCAGTTCTTC; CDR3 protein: CASGSQQYSGRVSSYNEQFF
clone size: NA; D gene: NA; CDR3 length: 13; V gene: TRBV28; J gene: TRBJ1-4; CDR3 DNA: TGTGCCAGCAGTGGAGATCCGGATGAAAAACTGTTTTTT; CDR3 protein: CASSGDPDEKLFF
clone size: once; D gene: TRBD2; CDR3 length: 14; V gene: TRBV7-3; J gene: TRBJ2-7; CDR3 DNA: TGTGCCAGCAGCCCCGGACTAGCCTTCGGCGAGCAGTACTTC; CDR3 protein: CASSPGLAFGEQYF
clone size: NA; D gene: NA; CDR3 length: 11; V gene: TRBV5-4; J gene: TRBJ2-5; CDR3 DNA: TGTGCCAGCAGCTTGCGGGAGACCCAGTACTTC; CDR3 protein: CASSLRETQYF
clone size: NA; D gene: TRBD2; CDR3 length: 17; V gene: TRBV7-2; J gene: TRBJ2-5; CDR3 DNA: TGTGCCAGCAGCTTAGGTCTAGCGGGAGGAATGACAGAGACCCAGTACTTC; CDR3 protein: CASSLGLAGGMTETQYF
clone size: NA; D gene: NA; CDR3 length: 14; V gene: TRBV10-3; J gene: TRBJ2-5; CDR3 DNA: TGTGCCATCAGTACTACGGGAATACAAGAGACCCAGTACTTC; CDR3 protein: CAISTTGIQETQYF
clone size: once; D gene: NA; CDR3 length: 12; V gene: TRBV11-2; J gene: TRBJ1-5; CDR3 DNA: TGTGCCAGCAGCCCACGTGCCGGGCCCCAGCATTTT; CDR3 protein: CASSPRAGPQHF
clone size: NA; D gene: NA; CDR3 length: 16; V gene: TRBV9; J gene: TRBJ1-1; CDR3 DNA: TGTGCCCTCCCCCCCGGGGGGCAACATTCGGAAACTGAAGCTTTCTTT; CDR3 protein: CALPPGGQHSETEAFF
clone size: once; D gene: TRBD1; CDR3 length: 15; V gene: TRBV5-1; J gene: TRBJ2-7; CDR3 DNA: TGCGCCAGCAGCTTTGGGGGGACAGGTACCTACGAGCAGTACTTC; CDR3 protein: CASSFGGTGTYEQYF
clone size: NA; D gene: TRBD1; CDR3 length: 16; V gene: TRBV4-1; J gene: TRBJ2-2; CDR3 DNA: TGCGCCAGCAGCCAGCCGGGACAGGGGTCCACCGGGGAGCTGTTTTTT; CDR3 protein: CASSQPGQGSTGELFF
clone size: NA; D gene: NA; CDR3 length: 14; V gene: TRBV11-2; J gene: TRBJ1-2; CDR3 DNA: TGTGCCAGCAGCCTTACGACAGATCAATATGGCTACACCTTC; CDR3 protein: CASSLTTDQYGYTF
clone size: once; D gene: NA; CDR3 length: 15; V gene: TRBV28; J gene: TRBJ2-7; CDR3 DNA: TGTGCCAGCAGCCAGAACAGGGAAAAGATGCACGAGCAGTACTTC; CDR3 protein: CASSQNREKMHEQYF
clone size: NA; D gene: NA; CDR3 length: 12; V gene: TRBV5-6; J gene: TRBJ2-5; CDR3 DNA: TGTGCCAGCAGCTTATCATTTGAGACCCAGTACTTC; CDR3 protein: CASSLSFETQYF